The clone carrying this TCR beta chain was seen many times. Its specificity is not known. Germline-derived CDR1 and CDR2 are DFQATT and SNEGSKA (reference sequence). V was pared by 2 bases and J by 0 bases, with 11 bases between. The CDR3 loop spans 16 amino acids. These data come from a study of CD8 T cells in ankylosing spondylitis. Study results and caveats: Characteristic, it appeared, of ankylosing spondylitis blood was a TCR beta motif of roughly 8 highly homologous variants.

One entry per CDR3 protein, called by TCRdb with MiXCR from the 5' RACE reads. The sample shows around 490,000 distinct CDR3 sequences, approximately 5.3% of them seen only once. The source of this sequence is a male donor with ankylosing spondylitis. Sequencing used blood, either unsorted or a sorted T cell fraction (not recorded which). The rearrangement joins TRBV20-1 to TRBJ1-6; possible D gene TRBD1, 5 bases. The CDR3 DNA sequence: TGCAGTGCTAGACAGGGACCCTACTCCTATAATTCACCCCTCCACTTT. Amino acid sequence: CSARQGPYSYNSPLHF.